This is a list of T cell receptor beta chains from one sample in a study of STAT5B mutations in CD4+ large granular lymphocyte leukemia. Data came from immunoSEQ multiplex PCR; TCRdb stores just in-frame clones and leaves some out. Of 30,000 to 40,000 clones in the sample, over 65% were seen once. Sample: CD4+ T cells from blood buffy coats. These receptors came from a human donor in good health. CDR3s include the opening cysteine and the closing phenylalanine or tryptophan. D genes are given only for firm matches. Some rows have no size entry. The others give once, few or many, or a class for an expanded clone.

V: TRBV4-3; length: 15; J: TRBJ2-6; size: -; D: -; DNA: TGCGCCAGCAGCCCCCGGAGGGAAGGGGCCAACGTCCTGACTTTC; CDR3: CASSPRREGANVLTF
V: TRBV18; length: 15; J: TRBJ2-7; size: few; D: -; DNA: TGTGCCAGCTCACCTGGCGGGACAGTCTCCTACGAGCAGTACTTC; CDR3: CASSPGGTVSYEQYF
V: TRBV2; length: 15; J: TRBJ1-5; size: -; D: -; DNA: TGTGCCAGCAGCCCGAGCCAGCGTGGCAATCAGCCCCAGCATTTT; CDR3: CASSPSQRGNQPQHF
V: TRBV2; length: 15; J: TRBJ1-6; size: -; D: -; DNA: TGTGCCAGCAGTCCAGACGTCTCCTATAATTCACCCCTCCACTTT; CDR3: CASSPDVSYNSPLHF
V: TRBV25-1; length: 15; J: TRBJ2-3; size: once; D: -; DNA: TGTGCCAGCAGTGGTCGAGCGAGTAGCACAGATACGCAGTATTTT; CDR3: CASSGRASSTDTQYF
V: TRBV5-4; length: 15; J: TRBJ2-2; size: -; D: -; DNA: TGTGCCAGCAGCTTTGGCAGGGCGGACACCGGGGAGCTGTTTTTT; CDR3: CASSFGRADTGELFF
V: TRBV7-3; length: 14; J: TRBJ2-5; size: -; D: -; DNA: TGTGCCAGCAGCTTCGTGGGATCTACCGAGACCCAGTACTTC; CDR3: CASSFVGSTETQYF
V: TRBV5-6; length: 15; J: TRBJ2-7; size: few; D: -; DNA: TGTGCCAGCAGCTTGAGGAGGGCAGATGACTACGAGCAGTACTTC; CDR3: CASSLRRADDYEQYF
V: TRBV18; length: 16; J: TRBJ1-1; size: few; D: -; DNA: TGTGCCAGCTCCCCAACCGTTACAGGCACGAACACTGAAGCTTTCTTT; CDR3: CASSPTVTGTNTEAFF
V: TRBV5-6; length: 15; J: TRBJ2-7; size: -; D: -; DNA: TGTGCCAGCAGCTTGCGGCGGGTTGGGGTCTACGAGCAGTACTTC; CDR3: CASSLRRVGVYEQYF
V: TRBV27; length: 16; J: TRBJ2-1; size: -; D: -; DNA: TGTGCCAGCAGTCCGTTGGACAGCGTCTACTTCAATGAGCAGTTCTTC; CDR3: CASSPLDSVYFNEQFF
V: TRBV7-6; length: 15; J: TRBJ2-3; size: -; D: -; DNA: TGTGCCAGCAGCCTCGGGACTCGCCCTCCAGATACGCAGTATTTT; CDR3: CASSLGTRPPDTQYF
V: TRBV27; length: 15; J: TRBJ2-7; size: -; D: TRBD2; DNA: TGTGCCAGCAGTTTCTTGGGACTAGACTACTACGAGCAGTACTTC; CDR3: CASSFLGLDYYEQYF
V: TRBV5-1; length: 18; J: TRBJ1-6; size: -; D: TRBD1; DNA: TGCGCCAGCAGCACTCGTTGGACAGGGGGCCTACTTGGGTCACCCCTCCACTTT; CDR3: CASSTRWTGGLLGSPLHF
V: TRBV18; length: 17; J: TRBJ2-1; size: -; D: -; DNA: TGTGCCAGCTCACCCCTGACGCGGGGAGGAACCTACAATGAGCAGTTCTTC; CDR3: CASSPLTRGGTYNEQFF
V: TRBV7-9; length: 14; J: TRBJ1-1; size: few; D: -; DNA: TGTGCCAGCAGCCCGAAGGGCCCGAACACTGAAGCTTTCTTT; CDR3: CASSPKGPNTEAFF
V: TRBV11-3; length: 15; J: TRBJ2-1; size: few; D: TRBD2; DNA: TGTGCCAGCACCCCCTGGCGGGGGGAAGGGGATGAGCAGTTCTTC; CDR3: CASTPWRGEGDEQFF
V: TRBV5-5; length: 14; J: TRBJ2-1; size: -; D: -; DNA: TGTGCCAGCAGCTTGGGTAGCCCAGTCGGTGAGCAGTTCTTC; CDR3: CASSLGSPVGEQFF
V: TRBV6-6; length: 13; J: TRBJ1-1; size: -; D: -; DNA: TGTGCCAGCAGTTACCAGGCACCCTTGAATGCTTTCTTT; CDR3: CASSYQAPLNAFF
V: TRBV5-1; length: 15; J: TRBJ2-3; size: -; D: TRBD1; DNA: TGCGCCAGCAGATCGGGACAGGGAGGGACAGATACGCAGTATTTT; CDR3: CASRSGQGGTDTQYF
V: TRBV4-2; length: 16; J: TRBJ1-3; size: -; D: -; DNA: TGTGCCAGCAGCCAACTCTCCGGGGACCGAAGAAACACCATATATTTT; CDR3: CASSQLSGDRRNTIYF
V: TRBV7-9; length: 16; J: TRBJ1-2; size: -; D: TRBD1; DNA: TGTGCCAGCAAACATAGCGAGGGACAGGGGGAGTATGGCTACACCTTC; CDR3: CASKHSEGQGEYGYTF
V: TRBV7-7; length: 15; J: TRBJ2-5; size: -; D: TRBD2; DNA: TGTGCCAGCAGCCCCCCGGGGGGGGGCCAAGAGACCCAGTACTTC; CDR3: CASSPPGGGQETQYF
V: TRBV5-1; length: 13; J: TRBJ2-2; size: few; D: -; DNA: TGCGCCAGCAGCTTGCTCACCACCGGGGAGCTGTTTTTT; CDR3: CASSLLTTGELFF
V: TRBV7-2; length: 15; J: TRBJ1-5; size: -; D: -; DNA: TGTGCCAGCAGCTTTATGGGGAGTAGCAATCAGCCCCAGCATTTT; CDR3: CASSFMGSSNQPQHF
V: TRBV19; length: 16; J: TRBJ2-3; size: -; D: -; DNA: TGTGCCAGTAGTTCACCGCCGGGACTGAGCACAGATACGCAGTATTTT; CDR3: CASSSPPGLSTDTQYF
V: TRBV7-2; length: 15; J: TRBJ1-2; size: -; D: -; DNA: TGTGCCAGCAGCTTATCCGGGGGCGCTAACTATGGCTACACCTTC; CDR3: CASSLSGGANYGYTF
V: TRBV18; length: 14; J: TRBJ1-5; size: -; D: -; DNA: TGTGCCAGCTCACCACAGAGGGTTGGGCAGCCCCAGCATTTT; CDR3: CASSPQRVGQPQHF
V: TRBV5-1; length: 17; J: TRBJ2-7; size: -; D: -; DNA: TGCGCCAGCAGCTTGGGAGGGTGGGCAGGGGCTCTTCGGGAGCAGTACTTC; CDR3: CASSLGGWAGALREQYF
V: TRBV6-1; length: 14; J: TRBJ2-7; size: -; D: -; DNA: TGTGCCAGCAGACTCCGGGACGGCGCCTACGAGCAGTACTTC; CDR3: CASRLRDGAYEQYF
V: TRBV29-1; length: 12; J: TRBJ2-2; size: -; D: -; DNA: TGCAGCGTTGTGGTGCACACCGGGGAGCTGTTTTTT; CDR3: CSVVVHTGELFF
V: TRBV6-5; length: 14; J: TRBJ1-6; size: few; D: -; DNA: TGTGCCAGCAGTTACAACAGTGATAATTCACCCCTCCACTTT; CDR3: CASSYNSDNSPLHF
V: TRBV11-2; length: 16; J: TRBJ1-3; size: -; D: -; DNA: TGTGCCAGCAGCTTTTTTGGGGGGGTCTCTGGAAACACCATATATTTT; CDR3: CASSFFGGVSGNTIYF
V: TRBV7-9; length: 14; J: TRBJ2-4; size: -; D: -; DNA: TGTGCCAGCAGCTTAAGGGGAGACCGGAACATTCAGTACTTC; CDR3: CASSLRGDRNIQYF
V: TRBV5-6; length: 19; J: TRBJ2-1; size: -; D: TRBD2; DNA: TGTGCCAGCAGCCGGACTAGCGGGGGGGCCAGCGGGACCTACAATGAGCAGTTCTTC; CDR3: CASSRTSGGASGTYNEQFF
V: TRBV4-3; length: 14; J: TRBJ1-1; size: few; D: -; DNA: TGCGCCAGCAGCCAAGGGCGGATGAACACTGAAGCTTTCTTT; CDR3: CASSQGRMNTEAFF
V: TRBV19; length: 13; J: TRBJ1-2; size: -; D: -; DNA: TGTGCCAGTAGGAACAGGACTAACTATGGCTACACCTTC; CDR3: CASRNRTNYGYTF
V: TRBV11-2; length: 10; J: TRBJ1-1; size: few; D: -; DNA: TGTGCCACAGAGGTGGTAGGAGCTTTCTTT; CDR3: CATEVVGAFF
V: TRBV2; length: 15; J: TRBJ2-2; size: -; D: TRBD2; DNA: TGTGCCAGCAGGGGACTAGCGGGAAGTCCCGGGGAGCTGTTTTTT; CDR3: CASRGLAGSPGELFF
V: TRBV9; length: 15; J: TRBJ2-5; size: -; D: TRBD2; DNA: TGTGCCAGCAGCCCCGGACTAGCGGGAGGTCAGACCCAGTACTTC; CDR3: CASSPGLAGGQTQYF
V: TRBV18; length: 15; J: TRBJ2-1; size: -; D: TRBD2; DNA: TGTGCCAGCTCATTCACTAGCGGGGACTACAATGAGCAGTTCTTC; CDR3: CASSFTSGDYNEQFF
V: TRBV7-2; length: 14; J: TRBJ1-5; size: -; D: TRBD1; DNA: TGTGCCAGCACTTACGACAGGGGGTTACAGCCCCAGCATTTT; CDR3: CASTYDRGLQPQHF
V: TRBV19; length: 15; J: TRBJ1-2; size: -; D: -; DNA: TGTGCCAGTAGTATAACACCACCGGGGCACTATGGCTACACCTTC; CDR3: CASSITPPGHYGYTF
V: TRBV2; length: 14; J: TRBJ1-4; size: -; D: TRBD1; DNA: TGTGCCAGCAGCGCGACAGGGTGGGAAGAAAAACTGTTTTTT; CDR3: CASSATGWEEKLFF
V: TRBV7-7; length: 14; J: TRBJ2-5; size: -; D: TRBD2; DNA: TGTGCCAGCAGCCCCGACAGCGGGAGTAAGACCCAGTACTTC; CDR3: CASSPDSGSKTQYF
V: TRBV10-2; length: 14; J: TRBJ2-1; size: -; D: -; DNA: TGCGCCAGCAGTGAGCTACTAGCCCACGATGAGCAGTTCTTC; CDR3: CASSELLAHDEQFF
V: TRBV30; length: 16; J: TRBJ2-3; size: -; D: TRBD2; DNA: TGTGCCTGGATAACCCCACTAGCGGGGGGCACAGATACGCAGTATTTT; CDR3: CAWITPLAGGTDTQYF
V: TRBV7-7; length: 15; J: TRBJ2-2; size: -; D: -; DNA: TGTGCCAGCAGCTCGTCCCGTGTTAACACCGGGGAGCTGTTTTTT; CDR3: CASSSSRVNTGELFF
V: TRBV19; length: 15; J: TRBJ2-1; size: -; D: -; DNA: TGTGCCAGTAGTATCGTGGGCCCCTCCTACAATGAGCAGTTCTTC; CDR3: CASSIVGPSYNEQFF
V: TRBV6-6; length: 13; J: TRBJ2-5; size: once; D: TRBD2; DNA: TGTGCCAGCAGTTACCAGCGGGGGGAGACCCAGTACTTC; CDR3: CASSYQRGETQYF
V: TRBV7-2; length: 16; J: TRBJ1-2; size: once; D: -; DNA: TGTGCCAGCAGCTCCGGGGGGTGGACCGCCCAAGGTGGCTACACCTTC; CDR3: CASSSGGWTAQGGYTF
V: TRBV7-9; length: 14; J: TRBJ1-2; size: -; D: -; DNA: TGTGCCACCGGAGGCCTGTCCCTAAACTATGGCTACACCTTC; CDR3: CATGGLSLNYGYTF
V: TRBV27; length: 12; J: TRBJ2-7; size: -; D: TRBD1; DNA: TGTGCCAGCAGTGGGACAGTTGGCGAGCAGTACTTC; CDR3: CASSGTVGEQYF
V: TRBV14; length: 15; J: TRBJ2-1; size: -; D: TRBD2; DNA: TGTGCCAGCAGCCTCTTTAGCGGGAGTTACAATGAGCAGTTCTTC; CDR3: CASSLFSGSYNEQFF
V: TRBV19; length: 14; J: TRBJ2-1; size: -; D: TRBD2; DNA: TGTGCCAGTAGTATAGCTAGTGCGGGGGGGGCGCAGTTCTTC; CDR3: CASSIASAGGAQFF
V: TRBV19; length: 15; J: TRBJ1-1; size: -; D: TRBD1; DNA: TGTGCCAGTACTTGGGACAGGGGGCCCGGCACTGAAGCTTTCTTT; CDR3: CASTWDRGPGTEAFF
V: TRBV19; length: 14; J: TRBJ2-1; size: -; D: -; DNA: TGTGCCAGTAGTATAACAGGGCATCACAATGAGCAGTTCTTC; CDR3: CASSITGHHNEQFF
V: TRBV9; length: 18; J: TRBJ2-2; size: -; D: -; DNA: TGTGCCAGCAGCGTAGCTACGGGGCAGGGAGTTAACACCGGGGAGCTGTTTTTT; CDR3: CASSVATGQGVNTGELFF
V: TRBV7-2; length: 14; J: TRBJ1-3; size: once; D: -; DNA: TGTGCCAGCAGCTTAGCGACGGCCGGAAACACCATATATTTT; CDR3: CASSLATAGNTIYF